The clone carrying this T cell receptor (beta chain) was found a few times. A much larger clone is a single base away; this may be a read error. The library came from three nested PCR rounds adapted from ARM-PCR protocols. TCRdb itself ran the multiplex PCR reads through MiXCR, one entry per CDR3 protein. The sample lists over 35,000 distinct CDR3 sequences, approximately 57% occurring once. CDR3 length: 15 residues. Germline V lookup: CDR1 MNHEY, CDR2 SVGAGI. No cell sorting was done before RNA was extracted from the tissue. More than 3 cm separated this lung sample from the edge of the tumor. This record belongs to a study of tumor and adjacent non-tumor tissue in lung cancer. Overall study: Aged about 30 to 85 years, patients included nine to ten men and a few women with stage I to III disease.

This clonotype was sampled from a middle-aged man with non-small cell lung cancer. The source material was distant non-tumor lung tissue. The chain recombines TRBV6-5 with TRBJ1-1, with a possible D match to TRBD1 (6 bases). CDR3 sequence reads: CVSSYGGRPNTEAFF. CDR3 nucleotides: TGTGTCAGCAGTTACGGGGGCAGGCCCAATACTGAAGCTTTCTTT.